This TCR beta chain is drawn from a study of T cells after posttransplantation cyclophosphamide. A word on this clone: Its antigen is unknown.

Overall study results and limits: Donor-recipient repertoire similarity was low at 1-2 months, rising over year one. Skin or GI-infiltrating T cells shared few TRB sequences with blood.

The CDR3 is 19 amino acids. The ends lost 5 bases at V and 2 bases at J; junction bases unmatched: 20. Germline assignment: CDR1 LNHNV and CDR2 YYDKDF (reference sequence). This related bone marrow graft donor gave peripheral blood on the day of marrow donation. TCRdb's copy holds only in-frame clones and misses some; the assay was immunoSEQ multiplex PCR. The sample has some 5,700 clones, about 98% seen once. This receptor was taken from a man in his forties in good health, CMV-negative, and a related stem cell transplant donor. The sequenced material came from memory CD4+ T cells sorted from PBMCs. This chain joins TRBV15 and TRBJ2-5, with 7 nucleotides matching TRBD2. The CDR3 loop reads CATSPREGSGRGSQETQYF. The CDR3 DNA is TGTGCCACCAGCCCCAGGGAGGGATCAGGCCGGGGTTCACAAGAGACCCAGTACTTC.